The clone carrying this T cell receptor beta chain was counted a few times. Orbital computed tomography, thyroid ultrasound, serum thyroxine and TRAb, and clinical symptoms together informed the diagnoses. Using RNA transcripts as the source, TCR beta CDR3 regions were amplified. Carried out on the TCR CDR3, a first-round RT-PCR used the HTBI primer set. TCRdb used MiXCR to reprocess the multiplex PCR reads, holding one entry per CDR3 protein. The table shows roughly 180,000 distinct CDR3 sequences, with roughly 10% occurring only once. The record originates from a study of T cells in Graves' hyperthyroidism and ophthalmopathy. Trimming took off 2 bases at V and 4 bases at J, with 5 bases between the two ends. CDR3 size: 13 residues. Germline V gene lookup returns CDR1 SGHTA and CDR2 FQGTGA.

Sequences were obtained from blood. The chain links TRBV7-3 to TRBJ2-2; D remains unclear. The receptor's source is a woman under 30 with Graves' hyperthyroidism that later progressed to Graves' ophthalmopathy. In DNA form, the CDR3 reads TGTGCCAGCAGCTTATGGGGCACCGGGGAGCTGTTTTTT. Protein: CASSLWGTGELFF.